A single sample gave rise to the 3 T cell receptor beta chains below, sequenced in a study of blood T cell repertoires in COVID-19 (TCRdb year 2020). The library was generated by the immunoSEQ multiplex PCR assay. TCRdb stores this immuneACCESS table with in-frame sequences only. Part of the clones is absent; in the studies checked, under half of the shortfall reflects unresolved V genes, and no reason is known for the rest. In this sample the table shows about 400,000 clones, approximately 89% of which occur a single time. The ten largest clones represent approximately 1.5% of the sample. The sequencing sample was made of PBMCs or T cells enriched from blood (not recorded which). The origin of the receptors is a woman aged 25 to 45 who had recovered from COVID-19.

The V and J genes are TRBV30 and TRBJ1-2, with a weak D call TRBD1 (6 bases). Deletions cut 2 bases from V and 3 bases from J, with 10 bases between. The CDR3 sequence is 13 residues long. Germline V gene data show CDR1 as GTSNPN and CDR2 as SVGIG (reference sequence). The CDR3 coding sequence is TGTGCCTGGAGTAGGGACACCTACTATGGCTACACCTTC. Protein product: CAWSRDTYYGYTF.

J is TRBJ2-7 and V is TRBV5-4, with D perhaps TRBD2 (6 bases). The CDR3 loop spans 14 amino acids. V gave up 3 bases and J gave up 4 bases, with 14 bases separating them. Germline V CDR1 and CDR2: SGHNT, YYREEE (reference sequence). This CDR3 reads CASSSTGVSYEQYF. DNA of the CDR3: TGTGCCAGCAGCTCGACGGGAGTGTCGTACGAGCAGTACTTC.

The chain is built from TRBV28 and TRBJ2-7; D ambiguous. V shed 5 bases and J shed 2 bases, with 13 bases lying between them. Germline V gene sequence: CDR1 MDHEN, CDR2 SYDVKM. The length of the CDR3 is 14 residues. This chain's CDR3 is CASSPRLITYEQYF. The CDR3 DNA reads TGTGCCAGCAGTCCAAGACTCATCACCTACGAGCAGTACTTC.